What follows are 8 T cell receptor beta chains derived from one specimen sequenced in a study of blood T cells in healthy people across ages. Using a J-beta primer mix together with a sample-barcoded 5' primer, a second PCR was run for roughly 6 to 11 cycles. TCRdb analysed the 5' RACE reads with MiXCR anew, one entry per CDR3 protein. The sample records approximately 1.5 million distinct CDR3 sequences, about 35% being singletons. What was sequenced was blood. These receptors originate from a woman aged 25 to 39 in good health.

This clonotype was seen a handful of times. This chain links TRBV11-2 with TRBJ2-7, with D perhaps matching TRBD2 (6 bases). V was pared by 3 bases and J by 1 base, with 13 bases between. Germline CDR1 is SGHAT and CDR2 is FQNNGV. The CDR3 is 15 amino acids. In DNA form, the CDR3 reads TGTGCCAGCAGCTTGGAGTTAGCGGAATCCTACGAGCAGTACTTC. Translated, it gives CASSLELAESYEQYF.

CDR3: CASSFGGSAVAFF. The DNA for the CDR3 is TGTGCCAGCAGTTTTGGAGGGTCAGCTGTAGCTTTCTTT. The chain recombines TRBV12-3 or TRBV12-4 with TRBJ1-1; D unclear. The V end was cut by 3 bases, the J end by 10 bases, with 15 bases between. The CDR3 runs 13 residues.

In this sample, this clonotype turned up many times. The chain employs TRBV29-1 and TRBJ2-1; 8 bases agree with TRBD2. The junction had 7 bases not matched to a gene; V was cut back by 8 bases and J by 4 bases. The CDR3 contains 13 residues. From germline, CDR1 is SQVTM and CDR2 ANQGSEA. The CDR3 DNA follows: TGCAGCTGCCAGCGGGAGAGATACAATGAGCAGTTCTTC. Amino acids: CSCQRERYNEQFF.

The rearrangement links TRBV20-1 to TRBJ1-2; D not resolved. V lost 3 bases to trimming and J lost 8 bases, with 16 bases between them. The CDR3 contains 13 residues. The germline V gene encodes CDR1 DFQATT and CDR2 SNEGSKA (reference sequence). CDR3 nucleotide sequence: TGCAGTGCTAGCACATATAAATGGTCGGGCTACACCTTC. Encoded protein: CSASTYKWSGYTF.

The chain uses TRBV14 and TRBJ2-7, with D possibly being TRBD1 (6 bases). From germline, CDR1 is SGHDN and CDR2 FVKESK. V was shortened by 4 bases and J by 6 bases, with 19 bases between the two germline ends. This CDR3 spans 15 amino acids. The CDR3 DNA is TGTGCCAGCAGCCGAGGAAGGACAGTTCCCCTCGAGCAGTACTTC. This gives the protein CASSRGRTVPLEQYF. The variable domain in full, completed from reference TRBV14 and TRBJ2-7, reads EAGVTQFPSHSVIEKGQTVTLRCDPISGHDNLYWYRRVMGKEIKFLLHFVKESKQDESGMPNNRFLAERTGGTYSTLKVQPAELEDSGVYFCASSRGRTVPLEQYFGPGTRLTVT.

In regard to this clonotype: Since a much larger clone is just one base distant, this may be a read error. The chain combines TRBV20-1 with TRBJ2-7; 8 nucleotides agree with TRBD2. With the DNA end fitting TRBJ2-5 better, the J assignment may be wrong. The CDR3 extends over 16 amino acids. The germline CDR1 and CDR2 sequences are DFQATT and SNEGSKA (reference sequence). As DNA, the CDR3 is TGCAGTGCCGGGCCGGGGGCGGGAGGTCTCCAAGAGACCCAGTACTTC. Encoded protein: CSAGPGAGGLQETQYF.

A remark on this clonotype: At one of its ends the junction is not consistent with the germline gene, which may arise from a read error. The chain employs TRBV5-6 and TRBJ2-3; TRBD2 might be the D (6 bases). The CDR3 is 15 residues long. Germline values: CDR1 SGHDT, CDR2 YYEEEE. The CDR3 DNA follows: TGTGCCAGCAGCCGCCGGGGGACCCACACAGGTACGCAGTATTTT. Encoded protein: CASSRRGTHTGTQYF. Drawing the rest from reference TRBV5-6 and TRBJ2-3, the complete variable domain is DAGVTQSPTHLIKTRGQQVTLRCSPKSGHDTVSWYQQALGQGPQFIFQYYEEEERQRGNFPDRFSGHQFPNYSSELNVNALLLGDSALYLCASSRRGTHTGTQYFGPGTRLTVL.

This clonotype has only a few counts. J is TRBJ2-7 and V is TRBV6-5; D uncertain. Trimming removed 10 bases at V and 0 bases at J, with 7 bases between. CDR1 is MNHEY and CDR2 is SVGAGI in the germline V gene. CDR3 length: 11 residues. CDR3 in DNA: TGTGCCACCAAGGGCTCCTACGAGCAGTACTTC. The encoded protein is CATKGSYEQYF.